This TCR beta chain was captured by sequencing in a study of T cell repertoires in cytomegalovirus infection. Study findings and constraints: It was HLA-C-restricted CMV-specific TCR beta clonotypes that dominated the response ex vivo. Adding up the frequency of public TCR beta families identified people who carried CMV plus the relevant HLA.

TCRdb called the reads again in MiXCR, with one record for every CDR3 protein. The data contain some 200,000 distinct CDR3 sequences, under 25% of them singletons. This clonotype was found many times. Its target is not known. The V end was cut by 5 bases, the J end by 0 bases, with 8 bases between. The CDR3 is made up of 15 amino acids. Germline loops: CDR1 SEHNR, CDR2 FQNEAQ (reference sequence). The sample comprised PBMCs. The source is a human donor in good health (CMV status not recorded). Some clones in this sample may be carry-over from other donors' samples. The chain is built from TRBV7-9 and TRBJ2-6; D is ambiguous. The CDR3 sequence: CASSPDISGANVLTF. DNA for the CDR3: TGTGCCAGCAGCCCAGACATCTCTGGGGCCAACGTCCTGACTTTC.